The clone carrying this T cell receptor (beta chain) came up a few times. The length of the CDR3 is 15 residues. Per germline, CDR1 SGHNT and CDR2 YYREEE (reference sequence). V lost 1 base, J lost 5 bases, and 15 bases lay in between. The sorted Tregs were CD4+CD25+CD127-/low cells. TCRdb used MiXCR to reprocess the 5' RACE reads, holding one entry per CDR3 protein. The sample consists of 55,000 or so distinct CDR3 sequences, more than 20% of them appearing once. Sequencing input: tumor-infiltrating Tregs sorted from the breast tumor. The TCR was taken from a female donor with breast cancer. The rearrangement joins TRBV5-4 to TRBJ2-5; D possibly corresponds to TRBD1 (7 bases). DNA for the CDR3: TGTGCCAGCAGCTTGTCCGCAGGGGGGAAGGAGACCCAGTACTTC. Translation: CASSLSAGGKETQYF.